Shown below are 6 T cell receptor beta chains from a single sample sequenced in a study of blood T cell repertoires in COVID-19. The repertoire was sequenced with immunoSEQ multiplex PCR; TCRdb's copy has only in-frame clones and lacks some. The sample contains 150,000 to 180,000 clones, under 85% of which appear only once. Specimen: peripheral blood. The receptors shown here come from a man aged 55 to 69 with COVID-19, enrolled during active disease.

The chain combines TRBV4-2 with TRBJ1-5; perhaps TRBD1 as D (5 bases). The ends were cut back, 2 bases at V and 5 bases at J, with 19 bases in the middle. Germline V gene lookup returns CDR1 LGHNA and CDR2 YNFKEQ. The CDR3 consists of 17 residues. This CDR3 reads CASSQNFRDWRDQPQHF. For the CDR3, the DNA is TGTGCCAGCAGCCAAAACTTCCGGGACTGGAGGGATCAGCCCCAGCATTTT.

The gene calls are TRBV18 and TRBJ1-2, with TRBD1 matching over 11 bases. Germline V gene data show CDR1 as KGHSH and CDR2 as LQKENI. The J segment lost 8 bases and the V segment lost 3 bases, leaving 8 bases of the junction unmatched. This CDR3 is 15 amino acids long. The CDR3 DNA reads as TGTGCCAGCTCACCCGGACAGGGGGCGCTTGAGGGCTACACCTTC. Protein sequence: CASSPGQGALEGYTF.

The CDR3: CASSLKSGNYGYTF. In DNA, the CDR3 is TGTGCCAGCAGTTTAAAGTCAGGGAACTATGGCTACACCTTC. V gene TRBV27 combines with J gene TRBJ1-2; D might be TRBD1 (5 bases). The CDR3 consists of 14 residues. Germline V gene lookup returns CDR1 MNHEY and CDR2 SMNVEV (reference sequence). Trimming cost V 2 bases and J 2 bases, with 9 bases left between them.

The chain carries TRBV19 and TRBJ1-5, with D possibly being TRBD1 (5 bases). V was pared by 9 bases and J by 2 bases, with 23 bases between. Germline values: CDR1 LNHDA, CDR2 SQIVND (reference sequence). This CDR3 contains 17 residues. The CDR3 DNA reads TGTGCCAGCAGGGCCTGGAAGACAAACACGGGCAATCAGCCCCAGCATTTT. The encoded protein is CASRAWKTNTGNQPQHF.

V is TRBV29-1 and J is TRBJ1-1, with 11 positions matching TRBD1. The CDR3 totals 14 residues. The V and J ends lost 5 bases and 4 bases, in that order; junction bases with no gene match: 6. CDR1 and CDR2 from the germline V gene are SQVTM and ANQGSEA. The CDR3 loop reads CSVRTGGSGTEAFF. For the CDR3, the DNA is TGCAGCGTTCGGACAGGGGGCTCCGGCACTGAAGCTTTCTTT.

The V gene is TRBV21-1, the J gene TRBJ1-6. TRBV21-1 is a pseudogene. This CDR3 comprises 14 residues. Here the CDR3 reads CASSAGTVNSPLHF. The CDR3 region has the DNA TGTGCCAGCAGCGCGGGGACGGTAAATTCACCCCTCCACTTT.